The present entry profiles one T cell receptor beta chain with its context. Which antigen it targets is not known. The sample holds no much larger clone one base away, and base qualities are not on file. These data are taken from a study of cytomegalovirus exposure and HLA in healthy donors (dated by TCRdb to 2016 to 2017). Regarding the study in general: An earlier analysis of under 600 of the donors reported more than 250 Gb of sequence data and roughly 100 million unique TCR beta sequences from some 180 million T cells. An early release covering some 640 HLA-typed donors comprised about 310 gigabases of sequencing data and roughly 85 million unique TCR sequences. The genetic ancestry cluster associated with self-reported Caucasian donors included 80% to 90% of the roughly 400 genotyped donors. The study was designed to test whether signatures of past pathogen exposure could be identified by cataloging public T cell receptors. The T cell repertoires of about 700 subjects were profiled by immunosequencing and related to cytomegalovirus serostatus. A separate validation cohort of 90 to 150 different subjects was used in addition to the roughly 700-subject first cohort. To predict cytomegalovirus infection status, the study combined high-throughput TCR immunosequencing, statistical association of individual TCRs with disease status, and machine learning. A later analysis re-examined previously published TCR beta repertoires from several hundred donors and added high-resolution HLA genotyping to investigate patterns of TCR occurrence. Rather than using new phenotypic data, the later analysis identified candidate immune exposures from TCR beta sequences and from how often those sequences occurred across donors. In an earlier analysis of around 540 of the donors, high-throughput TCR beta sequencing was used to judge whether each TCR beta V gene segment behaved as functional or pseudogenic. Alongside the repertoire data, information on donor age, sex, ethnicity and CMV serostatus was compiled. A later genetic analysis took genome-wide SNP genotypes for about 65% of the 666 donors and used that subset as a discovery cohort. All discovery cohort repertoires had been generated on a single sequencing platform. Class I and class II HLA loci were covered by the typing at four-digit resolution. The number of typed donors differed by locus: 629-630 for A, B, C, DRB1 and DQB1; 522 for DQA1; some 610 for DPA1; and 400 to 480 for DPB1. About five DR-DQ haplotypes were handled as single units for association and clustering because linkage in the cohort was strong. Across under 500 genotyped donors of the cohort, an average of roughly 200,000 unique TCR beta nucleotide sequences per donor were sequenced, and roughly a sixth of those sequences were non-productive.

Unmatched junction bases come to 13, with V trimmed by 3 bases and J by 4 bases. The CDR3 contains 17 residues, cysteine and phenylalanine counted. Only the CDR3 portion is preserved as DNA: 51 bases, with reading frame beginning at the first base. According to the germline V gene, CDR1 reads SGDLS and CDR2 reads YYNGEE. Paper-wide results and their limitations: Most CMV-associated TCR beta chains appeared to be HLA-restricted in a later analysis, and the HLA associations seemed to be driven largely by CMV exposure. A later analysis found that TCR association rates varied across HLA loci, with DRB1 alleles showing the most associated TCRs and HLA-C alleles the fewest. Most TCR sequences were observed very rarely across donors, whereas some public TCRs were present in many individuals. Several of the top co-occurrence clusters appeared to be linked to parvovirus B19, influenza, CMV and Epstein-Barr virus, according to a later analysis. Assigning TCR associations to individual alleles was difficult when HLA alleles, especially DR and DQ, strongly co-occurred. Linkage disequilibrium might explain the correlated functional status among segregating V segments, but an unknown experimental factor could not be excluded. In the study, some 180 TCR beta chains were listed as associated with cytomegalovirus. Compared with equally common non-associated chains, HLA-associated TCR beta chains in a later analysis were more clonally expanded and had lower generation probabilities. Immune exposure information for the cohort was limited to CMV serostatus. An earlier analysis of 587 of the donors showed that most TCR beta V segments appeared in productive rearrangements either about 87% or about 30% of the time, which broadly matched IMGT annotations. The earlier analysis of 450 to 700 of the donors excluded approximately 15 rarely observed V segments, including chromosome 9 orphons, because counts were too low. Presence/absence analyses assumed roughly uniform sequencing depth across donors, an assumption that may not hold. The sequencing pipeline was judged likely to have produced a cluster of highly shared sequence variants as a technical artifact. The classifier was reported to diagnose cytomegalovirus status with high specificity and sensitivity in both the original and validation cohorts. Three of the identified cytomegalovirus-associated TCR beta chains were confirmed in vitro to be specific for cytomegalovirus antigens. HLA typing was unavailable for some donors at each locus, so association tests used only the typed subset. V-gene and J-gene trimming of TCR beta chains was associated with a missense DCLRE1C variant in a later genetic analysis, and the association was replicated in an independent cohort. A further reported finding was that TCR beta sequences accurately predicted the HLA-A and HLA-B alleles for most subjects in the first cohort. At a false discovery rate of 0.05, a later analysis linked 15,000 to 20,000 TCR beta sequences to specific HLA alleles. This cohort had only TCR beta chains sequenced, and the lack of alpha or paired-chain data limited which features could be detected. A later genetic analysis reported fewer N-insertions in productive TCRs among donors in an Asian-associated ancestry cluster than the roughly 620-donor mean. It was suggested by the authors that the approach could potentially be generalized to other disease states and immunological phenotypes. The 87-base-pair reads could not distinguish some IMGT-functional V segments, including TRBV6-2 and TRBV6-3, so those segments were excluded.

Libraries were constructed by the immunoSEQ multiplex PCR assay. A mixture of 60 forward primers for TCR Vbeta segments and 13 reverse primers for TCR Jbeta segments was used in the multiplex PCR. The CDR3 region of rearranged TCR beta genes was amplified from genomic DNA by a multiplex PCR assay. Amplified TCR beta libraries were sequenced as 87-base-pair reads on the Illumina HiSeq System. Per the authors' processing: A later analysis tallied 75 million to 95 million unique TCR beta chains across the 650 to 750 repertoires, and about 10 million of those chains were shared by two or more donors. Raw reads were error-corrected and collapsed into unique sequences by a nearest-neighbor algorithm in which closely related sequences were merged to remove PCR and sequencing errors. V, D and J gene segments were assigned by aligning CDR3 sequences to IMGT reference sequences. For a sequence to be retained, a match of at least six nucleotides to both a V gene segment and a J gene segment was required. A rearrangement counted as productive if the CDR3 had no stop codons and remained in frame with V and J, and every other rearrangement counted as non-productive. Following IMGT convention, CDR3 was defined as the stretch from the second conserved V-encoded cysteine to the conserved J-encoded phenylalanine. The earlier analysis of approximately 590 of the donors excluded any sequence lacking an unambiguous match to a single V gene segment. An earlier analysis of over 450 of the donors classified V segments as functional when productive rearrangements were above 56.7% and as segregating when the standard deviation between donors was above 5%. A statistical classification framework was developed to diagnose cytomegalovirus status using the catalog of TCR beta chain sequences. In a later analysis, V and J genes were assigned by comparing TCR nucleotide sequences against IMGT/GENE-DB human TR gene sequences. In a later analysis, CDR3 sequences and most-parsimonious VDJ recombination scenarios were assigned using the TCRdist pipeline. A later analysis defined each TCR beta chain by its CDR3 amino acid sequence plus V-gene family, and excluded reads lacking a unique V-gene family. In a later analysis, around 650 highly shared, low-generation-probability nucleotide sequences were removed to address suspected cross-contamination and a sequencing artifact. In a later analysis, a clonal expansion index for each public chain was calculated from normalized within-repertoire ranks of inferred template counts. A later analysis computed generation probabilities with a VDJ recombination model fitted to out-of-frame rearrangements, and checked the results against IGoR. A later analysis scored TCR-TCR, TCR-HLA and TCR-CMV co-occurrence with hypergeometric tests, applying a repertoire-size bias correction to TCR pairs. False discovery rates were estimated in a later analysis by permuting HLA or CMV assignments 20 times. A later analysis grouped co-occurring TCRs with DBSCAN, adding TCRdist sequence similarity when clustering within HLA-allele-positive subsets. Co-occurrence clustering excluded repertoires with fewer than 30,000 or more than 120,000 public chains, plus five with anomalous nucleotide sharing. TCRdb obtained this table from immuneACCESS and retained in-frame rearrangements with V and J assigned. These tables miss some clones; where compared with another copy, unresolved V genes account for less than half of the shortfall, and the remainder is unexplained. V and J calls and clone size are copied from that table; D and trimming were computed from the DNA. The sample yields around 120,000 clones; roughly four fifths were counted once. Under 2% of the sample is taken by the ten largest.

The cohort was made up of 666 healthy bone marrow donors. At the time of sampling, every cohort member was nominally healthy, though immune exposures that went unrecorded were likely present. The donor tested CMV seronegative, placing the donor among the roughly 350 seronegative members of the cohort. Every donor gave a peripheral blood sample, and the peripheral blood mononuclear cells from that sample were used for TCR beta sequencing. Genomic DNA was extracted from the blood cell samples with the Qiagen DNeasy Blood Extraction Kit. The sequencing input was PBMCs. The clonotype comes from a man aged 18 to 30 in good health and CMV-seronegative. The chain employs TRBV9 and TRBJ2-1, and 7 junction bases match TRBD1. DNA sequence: TGTGCCAGCAGCGCAGCCAAGACAGGGTCATCTTACAATGAGCAGTTCTTC. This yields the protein CASSAAKTGSSYNEQFF. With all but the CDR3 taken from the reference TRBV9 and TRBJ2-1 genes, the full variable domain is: DSGVTQTPKHLITATGQRVTLRCSPRSGDLSVYWYQQSLDQGLQFLIQYYNGEERAKGNILERFSAQQFPDLHSELNLSSLELGDSALYFCASSAAKTGSSYNEQFFGPGTRLTVL.